This T cell receptor (beta chain) was sequenced for a study of blood T cell repertoires in COVID-19. Trimming removed 7 bases from V and 3 bases from J; junction bases left unmatched: 12. The CDR3 extends over 16 amino acids. In germline, CDR1 is MDHEN, CDR2 SYDVKM. Assay: immunoSEQ multiplex PCR; the TCRdb copy retains only in-frame clones and omits some. This table has over 85,000 clones, roughly three quarters appearing once. The sequence was obtained from a human donor in a cohort sampled during active COVID-19. Sequenced: peripheral blood. This chain joins TRBV28 and TRBJ1-1; 9 bases line up with TRBD1. DNA for the CDR3: TGTGCCAGCATCCATTCGACAGGGGGGGCTGACACTGAAGCTTTCTTT. Encoded protein: CASIHSTGGADTEAFF.